This T cell receptor (beta chain) was sequenced in a study of shared T cell receptors in the human thymus. The CDR3 spans 16 residues. V lost 2 bases to trimming and J lost 0 bases, with 15 bases between them. CDR1 SGHRS and CDR2 YFSETQ come from the germline V gene. Here immunoSEQ multiplex PCR was the method, and the copy in TCRdb shows in-frame clones only, minus some. The sample lists about 730,000 clones, approximately 83% occurring once. Another study also made use of these data, one on human thymus T cells. That paper states: Healthy Finnish infants undergoing corrective surgery for congenital heart defects were used as donors. Related research reported highly overlapping thymic repertoires among unrelated individuals.

The receptor was derived from a girl under three years old with a congenital heart defect. The sample was thymocytes. V usage is TRBV5-1 and J usage is TRBJ2-7, with a weak D call TRBD2 (7 bases). As DNA, the CDR3 is TGCGCCAGCAGCTTTGGCAGGGGAGGGTTCTCCTACGAGCAGTACTTC. Protein product: CASSFGRGGFSYEQYF.